This passage covers 28 T cell receptor beta chains from one sample sequenced in a study of cytomegalovirus exposure and HLA in healthy donors. The PCR made use of 60 Vbeta and 13 Jbeta primers. Some clones are missing from TCRdb's copy, which holds only in-frame ones; the method was immunoSEQ multiplex PCR. Found here are 170,000 or so clones, over 70% of them singletons; the top ten hold less than 9%. Sequencing was performed on PBMCs. Receptor source: a man in his thirties or forties in good health and CMV-seropositive.

This sequence joins TRBV29-1 and TRBJ1-1, with TRBD1 matching 7 bases. The CDR3 sequence is 16 residues long. The J segment lost 7 bases and the V segment lost 2 bases, leaving 16 bases of the junction unmatched. Germline V gives CDR1 SQVTM, CDR2 ANQGSEA. CDR3 amino acids: CSVESSGGGWRLEAFF. In nucleotides, the CDR3 is TGCAGCGTTGAATCTTCGGGAGGGGGCTGGCGTCTTGAAGCTTTCTTT. Full variable domain (outside the CDR3, taken from reference TRBV29-1 and TRBJ1-1): SAVISQKPSRDICQRGTSLTIQCQVDSQVTMMFWYRQQPGQSLTLIATANQGSEATYESGFVIDKFPISRPNLTFSTLTVSNMSPEDSSIYLCSVESSGGGWRLEAFFGQGTRLTVV.

The rearrangement uses TRBV19 and TRBJ2-2; no reliable D call. The CDR3 runs to 14 residues. CDR1 is LNHDA, CDR2 SQIVND, per germline (reference sequence). The V end lost 3 bases, the J end lost 3 bases, and 8 bases lay between the germline ends. The CDR3 is CASSIGRDTGELFF. The DNA of the CDR3 is TGTGCCAGTAGTATCGGTCGGGACACCGGGGAGCTGTTTTTT.

The CDR3: CASSPAGTGSYEQYF. The CDR3 DNA sequence: TGTGCCAGCTCACCCGCCGGGACAGGGTCATACGAGCAGTACTTC. The chain joins TRBV18 to TRBJ2-7; 9 bases map to TRBD1. V gave up 3 bases and J gave up 4 bases; unmatched junction bases: 7. Germline V gives CDR1 KGHSH, CDR2 LQKENI. The CDR3 runs 15 residues. The complete variable domain, with remaining parts taken from reference TRBV18 and TRBJ2-7, reads NAGVMQNPRHLVRRRGQEARLRCSPMKGHSHVYWYRQLPEEGLKFMVYLQKENIIDESGMPKERFSAEFPKEGPSILRIQQVVRGDSAAYFCASSPAGTGSYEQYFGPGTRLTVT.

This chain connects TRBV7-2 to TRBJ1-2; 7 bases are a match to TRBD1. V was clipped by 5 bases and J by 3 bases; unmatched bases: 3. This CDR3 is built from 13 residues. Looked up from germline, CDR1 is SGHTA and CDR2 is FQGNSA. CDR3 in DNA: TGTGCCAGCAGCCAGGACAGGCACTATGGCTACACCTTC. As protein: CASSQDRHYGYTF. The complete variable domain, with remaining parts taken from reference TRBV7-2 and TRBJ1-2, reads GAGVSQSPSNKVTEKGKDVELRCDPISGHTALYWYRQSLGQGLEFLIYFQGNSAPDKSGLPSDRFSAERTGGSVSTLTIQRTQQEDSAVYLCASSQDRHYGYTFGSGTRLTVV.

The chain uses TRBV7-9 and TRBJ2-3, with TRBD2 identical over 7 bases. CDR1 is SEHNR and CDR2 is FQNEAQ in the germline V gene (reference sequence). The V segment lost 1 base and the J segment 6 bases; nucleotides outside the gene matches: 7. This CDR3 comprises 15 residues. CDR3 protein: CASSLGGGIVDTQYF. CDR3 DNA sequence: TGTGCCAGCAGCTTAGGGGGGGGGATAGTGGATACGCAGTATTTT.

V and J are TRBV6-1 and TRBJ1-2; 8 bases are shared with TRBD1. With V trimmed by 6 bases and J by 4 bases, 4 bases remained unmatched. Germline-derived CDR1 and CDR2 are MNHNS and SASEGT. The CDR3 has 13 residues. CDR3 bases: TGTGCCAGCAGGCAACAGGGGGGCTATGGCTACACCTTC. This translates into CASRQQGGYGYTF.

The J gene is TRBJ2-5, the V gene TRBV5-4, with 9 bases that match TRBD2. The germline gives CDR1 SGHNT, CDR2 YYREEE (reference sequence). V was clipped by 4 bases and J by 7 bases; unmatched bases: 11. There are 15 residues in the CDR3. Here the CDR3 reads CASSPGRGGPGTQYF. The CDR3 region has the DNA TGTGCCAGCAGCCCTGGGCGGGGGGGCCCTGGGACCCAGTACTTC.

The rearrangement links TRBV11-2 to TRBJ1-2; TRBD1 is a possible D gene (6 bases). The ends were cut back, 3 bases at V and 3 bases at J, with 14 bases in the middle. Germline CDR1 and CDR2: SGHAT and FQNNGV. CDR3 length: 15 residues. The CDR3 nucleotides are TGTGCCAGCAGCTTGGATCCAGGGGACGACTATGGCTACACCTTC. It translates to CASSLDPGDDYGYTF.

This clone was observed a handful of times. The rearrangement links TRBV10-3 to TRBJ1-2; 7 bases match TRBD1. This CDR3 contains 15 residues. Germline lookup yields CDR1 ENHRY and CDR2 SYGVKD. With 0 bases clipped from V and 4 bases from J, the junction kept 5 bases outside the gene matches. The CDR3 is CAISESGQAGYGYTF. The DNA for the CDR3 is TGTGCCATCAGTGAGTCTGGACAGGCGGGCTATGGCTACACCTTC.

The chain joins TRBV2 to TRBJ2-2, with 10 bases fitting TRBD1. CDR1 is SNHLY and CDR2 is FYNNEI in the germline V gene. V shed 6 bases and J 6 bases; nucleotides not matched to a gene: 7. This CDR3 has 15 amino acids. The CDR3 coding sequence is TGTGCCAGCAGATATCCGGGACAGGGGCCCGGGGAGCTGTTTTTT. Amino acid sequence: CASRYPGQGPGELFF.

This sequence joins TRBV28 and TRBJ2-7; tentatively, D is TRBD2 (7 bases). The CDR3 runs 14 residues. The germline V and J ends were trimmed by 1 base and 6 bases, with 13 bases remaining between them. CDR1 and CDR2 from the germline V gene are MDHEN and SYDVKM. CDR3 nucleotide sequence: TGTGCCAGCAGTTTATCCCGGGGGGCTGGCGAGCAGTACTTC. Protein sequence: CASSLSRGAGEQYF.

The J gene is TRBJ2-2, the V gene TRBV30; D call uncertain. The germline V and J ends were trimmed by 1 base and 3 bases, with 12 bases remaining between them. There are 15 residues in the CDR3. The germline gives CDR1 GTSNPN, CDR2 SVGIG (reference sequence). In DNA form, the CDR3 reads TGTGCCTGGAGTGGAGGAGAGACGGACACCGGGGAGCTGTTTTTT. Translated, it gives CAWSGGETDTGELFF.

This chain joins TRBV4-1 and TRBJ2-7; perhaps TRBD2 as D (5 bases). V shed 2 bases and J shed 2 bases, with 13 bases lying between them. CDR3 length: 15 amino acids. Per germline, CDR1 MGHRA and CDR2 YSYEKL. CDR3 sequence reads: CASSQPTLATYEQYF. In DNA form, the CDR3 reads TGCGCCAGCAGCCAACCAACTCTAGCCACCTACGAGCAGTACTTC.

The chain combines TRBV5-4 with TRBJ1-2; D is ambiguous. Looked up from germline, CDR1 is SGHNT and CDR2 is YYREEE (reference sequence). The CDR3 is 15 residues long. The germline V and J ends were trimmed by 4 bases and 2 bases, with 15 bases remaining between them. The DNA of the CDR3 is TGTGCCAGCAGCCAAGATCAATTGACAAACTATGGCTACACCTTC. It specifies CASSQDQLTNYGYTF.

The chain uses TRBV14 and TRBJ1-3; D is unresolved. Germline V gives CDR1 SGHDN, CDR2 FVKESK. Between the trimmed V and J ends, which lost 2 bases and 3 bases, there was a span of 8 bases. The CDR3 loop spans 14 amino acids. The CDR3 bases are TGTGCCAGCAGCCAACCAGGACTTGGAAACACCATATATTTT. This translates into CASSQPGLGNTIYF.

The V call is TRBV4-1, the J call TRBJ2-4; 8 bases align to TRBD2. J was trimmed by 2 bases and V by 0 bases; bases with no gene match: 6. CDR3 size: 17 residues. Looked up from germline, CDR1 is MGHRA and CDR2 is YSYEKL. The CDR3: CASSQDRSGSTKNIQYF. The CDR3, as DNA: TGCGCCAGCAGCCAAGATCGGAGCGGGAGTACCAAAAACATTCAGTACTTC.

The chain carries TRBV5-6 and TRBJ1-2, with D possibly TRBD1 on 5 matching bases. Germline lookup yields CDR1 SGHDT and CDR2 YYEEEE. The CDR3 extends over 13 amino acids. The V end was cut by 5 bases, the J end by 4 bases, with 12 bases between. CDR3 sequence reads: CASSEQVGYGYTF. The DNA for the CDR3 is TGTGCCAGCAGTGAACAGGTTGGCTATGGCTACACCTTC.

This clone was recorded a few times. The chain joins TRBV19 to TRBJ1-5; 7 bases agree with TRBD1. CDR3 length equals 14 residues. V dropped 6 bases and J dropped 3; count of bases not matched to a gene: 5. CDR1 and CDR2 from the germline V gene are LNHDA and SQIVND (reference sequence). The CDR3 is CASSPGQLNQPQHF. As DNA, the CDR3 is TGTGCCAGTAGCCCGGGACAGCTCAATCAGCCCCAGCATTTT.

The rearrangement joins TRBV5-1 to TRBJ1-3; 7 bases match TRBD1. The CDR3 loop spans 17 amino acids. Per the germline V gene, CDR1 is SGHRS and CDR2 is YFSETQ. Trimming removed 4 bases from V and 9 bases from J; junction bases left unmatched: 19. This CDR3 reads CASSPRERTGPLSTIYF. The CDR3 DNA is TGCGCCAGCAGCCCGCGGGAAAGGACAGGTCCTCTAAGCACCATATATTTT.

This clone showed up just a few times. This sequence joins TRBV19 and TRBJ1-1; D call uncertain. Looked up from germline, CDR1 is LNHDA and CDR2 is SQIVND (reference sequence). The CDR3 has 14 residues. V lost 2 bases to trimming and J lost 1 base, with 8 bases between them. CDR3 DNA sequence: TGTGCCAGTAGTATATTCAGGAAGAACACTGAAGCTTTCTTT. This gives the protein CASSIFRKNTEAFF.

V is TRBV2 and J is TRBJ2-7, with 12 nucleotides matching TRBD1. V dropped 3 bases and J dropped 6; count of bases not matched to a gene: 6. The CDR3 extends over 15 amino acids. Germline CDR1 reads SNHLY; CDR2 reads FYNNEI. This chain's CDR3 is CASSDPGTGGGEQYF. The CDR3 region has the DNA TGTGCCAGCAGTGACCCCGGGACAGGGGGCGGCGAGCAGTACTTC.

The chain recombines TRBV2 with TRBJ1-1, with unresolved D. Trimming cost V 8 bases and J 6 bases, with 16 bases left between them. The CDR3 sequence is 13 residues long. In germline, CDR1 is SNHLY, CDR2 FYNNEI. CDR3 residues: CASGTTPRAEAFF. The CDR3 DNA reads TGTGCCAGCGGCACTACGCCGCGTGCTGAAGCTTTCTTT.

The genes are TRBV6-1 and TRBJ2-3; 8 nucleotides agree with TRBD2. Germline-derived CDR1 and CDR2 are MNHNS and SASEGT. The CDR3 consists of 15 residues. J gave up 4 bases and V 6 bases, and 9 bases lay outside the gene matches. In DNA form, the CDR3 reads TGTGCCAGCAGCACCAGGGCCGGGGGGGCAGATACGCAGTATTTT. Amino acid sequence: CASSTRAGGADTQYF.

V gene TRBV9 combines with J gene TRBJ2-2; 7 bases fit TRBD2. The V segment lost 2 bases and the J segment 5 bases; nucleotides outside the gene matches: 9. The CDR3 loop spans 16 amino acids. Per germline, CDR1 SGDLS and CDR2 YYNGEE. The CDR3 DNA sequence: TGTGCCAGCAGCGTGAGGGGCGGGAGAGCGACCGGGGAGCTGTTTTTT. This gives the protein CASSVRGGRATGELFF.

This rearrangement joins TRBV29-1 to TRBJ2-1; TRBD2 aligns across 8 bases. The V gene's germline CDR1 is SQVTM and CDR2 ANQGSEA. The CDR3 spans 13 residues. With V trimmed by 4 bases and J by 7 bases, 6 bases remained unmatched. As DNA, the CDR3 is TGCAGCGTTGTGGTTGGCGGGGGGAATGAGCAGTTCTTC. This gives the protein CSVVVGGGNEQFF.

This clone was counted once. The chain employs TRBV9 and TRBJ2-3; TRBD2 matches 7 bases. The V and J ends lost 0 bases and 6 bases, in that order; junction bases with no gene match: 7. This CDR3 has 15 residues. Germline V gives CDR1 SGDLS, CDR2 YYNGEE. The CDR3 nucleotides are TGTGCCAGCAGCGTAGGGAGGGACTACAGGGATACGCAGTATTTT. Protein sequence: CASSVGRDYRDTQYF.

The rearrangement joins TRBV5-1 to TRBJ1-2; D is perhaps TRBD1 (5 bases). Germline V lookup: CDR1 SGHRS, CDR2 YFSETQ. The CDR3 runs to 13 residues. The V end lost 0 bases, the J end lost 4 bases, and 7 bases lay between the germline ends. The CDR3 nucleotides are TGCGCCAGCAGCTTGGAAGGGGTCTATGGCTACACCTTC. Residues: CASSLEGVYGYTF.

The rearrangement uses TRBV19 and TRBJ2-3; 8 bases map to TRBD1. Germline V CDR1 and CDR2: LNHDA, SQIVND (reference sequence). The CDR3 is 16 amino acids. J was trimmed by 3 bases and V by 6 bases; bases with no gene match: 11. The CDR3 DNA follows: TGTGCCAGTAGCAAATACCGGACAGGGAAGACAGATACGCAGTATTTT. It codes for CASSKYRTGKTDTQYF. The full variable domain, in which reference TRBV19 and TRBJ2-3 provide the parts outside the CDR3, is DGGITQSPKYLFRKEGQNVTLSCEQNLNHDAMYWYRQDPGQGLRLIYYSQIVNDFQKGDIAEGYSVSREKKESFPLTVTSAQKNPTAFYLCASSKYRTGKTDTQYFGPGTRLTVL.